One sample yielded the 5 T cell receptor beta chains listed below, sequenced in a study of T-cell reconstitution after alpha-beta-depleted transplantation in children. This sample's TCRbeta library carried unique molecular identifier barcodes. TCRdb ran MiXCR on the PCR reads and lists one entry per CDR3 protein. Found here are 330,000 or so distinct CDR3 sequences, around a tenth of them singletons; the top ten hold over 6%. The source material was PBMCs, sampled before TCRalphabeta/CD19-depleted stem cell transplant. The receptors come from a boy younger than two with acute myeloid leukemia, due to receive a stem cell transplant.

The CDR3 region has the DNA TGTGCCAGCTCAGAACAGGGTCACGAGCAGTACTTC. Amino acid sequence: CASSEQGHEQYF. This chain connects TRBV18 to TRBJ2-7; perhaps TRBD1 as D (6 bases). The CDR3 is made up of 12 amino acids. Trimming pared 5 bases from V and 5 bases from J, leaving 10 bases between. CDR1 is KGHSH and CDR2 is LQKENI in the germline V gene.

This clonotype was picked up many times. The genes are TRBV7-2 and TRBJ1-5; 8 positions agree with TRBD1. After removal of 5 bases from V and 1 base from J, the junction contained 4 bases not matched to a gene. CDR1 SGHTA and CDR2 FQGNSA come from the germline V gene. CDR3 length: 15 residues. CDR3 region: CASSPYRGSNQPQHF. The DNA of the CDR3 is TGTGCCAGCAGCCCATACAGGGGGAGCAATCAGCCCCAGCATTTT.

This clonotype has a count of ten or more. This sequence joins TRBV23-1 and TRBJ1-5; D might be TRBD1 (6 bases). TRBV23-1 is noted as an ORF with a role that remains uncertain. V lost 1 base and J lost 5, with 9 bases in between. This CDR3 comprises 14 residues. CDR3 bases: TGCGCCAGCAGTCAATGCCAGGGGCATCAGCCCCAGCATTTT. It is translated as CASSQCQGHQPQHF.

The chain has TRBV19 and TRBJ2-1; D tentatively reads TRBD1 or TRBD2 (5 bases each). V was pared by 3 bases and J by 9 bases, with 18 bases between. The length of the CDR3 is 15 residues. Germline V gene lookup returns CDR1 LNHDA and CDR2 SQIVND (reference sequence). Here the CDR3 DNA reads TGTGCCAGTAGTATCCCATCGACACCCGGGGCTGAGCAGTTCTTC. Its protein is CASSIPSTPGAEQFF.

CDR3 protein: CSARERRREDGELFF. In DNA form, the CDR3 reads TGCAGTGCTAGAGAGAGGCGGCGGGAGGACGGGGAGCTGTTTTTT. The V gene is TRBV20-1, the J gene TRBJ2-2, with TRBD2 matching 8 bases. Germline V gene lookup returns CDR1 DFQATT and CDR2 SNEGSKA (reference sequence). The CDR3 is 15 residues long. Trimming at V came to 0 bases and at J to 7 bases, leaving 7 bases not matched to a gene.